These T cell receptor beta chains were read from a single sample in a study of T-cell memory formation after mild COVID-19. TCRdb fed the 5' RACE reads into MiXCR, producing one record per CDR3 protein. The repertoire holds about 150,000 distinct CDR3 sequences, with under 30% as singletons. The sequenced sample was PBMCs or a T cell subset sorted from them (not recorded which). The receptors were sampled from an adult woman who had mild COVID-19 (a few samples of this study predate the infection). Cell type and time point are not known. Both conserved end residues are part of each CDR3. A D gene is named only where the DNA matches it firmly. A row's size may be missing; if present it is once, few, many or a size class.

clone_size: few
j_call: TRBJ1-1
d_call: NA
v_call: TRBV11-2
cdr3_aa: CASSLGVVTEAFF
cdr3_nt: TGTGCCAGCAGCTTAGGGGTTGTCACTGAAGCTTTCTTT

clone_size: NA
j_call: TRBJ2-1
d_call: TRBD2
v_call: TRBV7-9
cdr3_aa: CASSPGLVDEQFF
cdr3_nt: TGTGCCAGCAGCCCAGGACTAGTCGATGAGCAGTTCTTC

clone_size: many
j_call: TRBJ2-3
d_call: NA
v_call: TRBV7-3
cdr3_aa: CASSLISEDTQYF
cdr3_nt: TGTGCCAGCAGCTTAATTAGCGAAGATACGCAGTATTTT

clone_size: few
j_call: TRBJ2-1
d_call: NA
v_call: TRBV11-3
cdr3_aa: CASSPGSNEQFF
cdr3_nt: TGTGCCAGCAGCCCCGGGAGCAATGAGCAGTTCTTC

clone_size: few
j_call: TRBJ2-1
d_call: NA
v_call: TRBV24-1
cdr3_aa: CATSDLAGMSYNEQFF
cdr3_nt: TGTGCCACCAGTGATTTGGCGGGGATGTCCTACAATGAGCAGTTCTTC

clone_size: NA
j_call: TRBJ2-1
d_call: TRBD1
v_call: TRBV4-1
cdr3_aa: CASSQGDRVPPNEQFF
cdr3_nt: TGCGCCAGCAGCCAGGGCGACAGGGTGCCCCCCAATGAGCAGTTCTTC

clone_size: NA
j_call: TRBJ1-5
d_call: NA
v_call: TRBV2
cdr3_aa: CASSVRGLGNQPQHF
cdr3_nt: TGTGCCAGCAGTGTCCGAGGGCTCGGCAATCAGCCCCAGCATTTT

clone_size: few
j_call: TRBJ2-5
d_call: TRBD2
v_call: TRBV15
cdr3_aa: CATAGTLAGGETQYF
cdr3_nt: TGTGCCACCGCCGGTACACTAGCGGGAGGAGAGACCCAGTACTTC

clone_size: few
j_call: TRBJ2-7
d_call: TRBD2
v_call: TRBV29-1
cdr3_aa: CSVGAGDYSEQYF
cdr3_nt: TGCAGCGTTGGGGCGGGGGACTACTCCGAGCAGTACTTC

clone_size: NA
j_call: TRBJ2-7
d_call: TRBD2
v_call: TRBV4-2
cdr3_aa: CASSSGGLAKTYEQYF
cdr3_nt: TGTGCCAGCAGCTCGGGGGGACTAGCGAAGACCTACGAGCAGTACTTC

clone_size: NA
j_call: TRBJ2-5
d_call: NA
v_call: TRBV7-6
cdr3_aa: CASSLGRQKEVWETQYF
cdr3_nt: TGTGCCAGCAGCTTAGGACGGCAGAAAGAAGTGTGGGAGACCCAGTACTTC

clone_size: NA
j_call: TRBJ1-6
d_call: NA
v_call: TRBV27
cdr3_aa: CATGRTANSPLHF
cdr3_nt: TGTGCCACCGGGAGGACAGCGAATTCACCCCTCCACTTT

clone_size: NA
j_call: TRBJ1-5
d_call: NA
v_call: TRBV6-1
cdr3_aa: CASSEAHFGGQPQHF
cdr3_nt: TGTGCCAGCAGTGAAGCGCATTTTGGGGGGCAGCCCCAGCATTTT

clone_size: few
j_call: TRBJ2-7
d_call: TRBD1
v_call: TRBV14
cdr3_aa: CASSQDGQGSYEQYF
cdr3_nt: TGTGCCAGCAGCCAAGATGGACAGGGCTCCTACGAGCAGTACTTC

clone_size: NA
j_call: TRBJ2-3
d_call: NA
v_call: TRBV7-3
cdr3_aa: CASSLAVITGVTDTQYF
cdr3_nt: TGTGCCAGCAGCTTAGCCGTGATCACCGGGGTGACAGATACGCAGTATTTT

clone_size: few
j_call: TRBJ2-5
d_call: NA
v_call: TRBV11-1
cdr3_aa: CASRDRDPEETQYF
cdr3_nt: TGTGCCAGCAGGGACCGGGACCCCGAGGAGACCCAGTACTTC

clone_size: few
j_call: TRBJ2-7
d_call: NA
v_call: TRBV12-3/TRBV12-4
cdr3_aa: CASSAGGGGNYEQYF
cdr3_nt: TGTGCCAGCAGTGCCGGAGGCGGGGGCAACTACGAGCAGTACTTC

clone_size: NA
j_call: TRBJ2-7
d_call: NA
v_call: TRBV20-1
cdr3_aa: CSASPTGLDYEQYF
cdr3_nt: TGCAGTGCTAGCCCGACGGGACTCGACTACGAGCAGTACTTC

clone_size: few
j_call: TRBJ2-1
d_call: NA
v_call: TRBV19
cdr3_aa: CASSIGTPGLNEQFF
cdr3_nt: TGTGCCAGTAGTATCGGGACGCCTGGCCTCAATGAGCAGTTCTTC

clone_size: few
j_call: TRBJ2-7
d_call: NA
v_call: TRBV7-2
cdr3_aa: CASSLAPASSSYEQYF
cdr3_nt: TGTGCCAGCAGCTTAGCGCCGGCTAGCAGCTCCTACGAGCAGTACTTC

clone_size: NA
j_call: TRBJ2-7
d_call: TRBD2
v_call: TRBV5-1
cdr3_aa: CASSLTGTSGSLSYEQYF
cdr3_nt: TGCGCCAGCAGCCTTACCGGGACTAGCGGGAGTCTTTCCTACGAGCAGTACTTC

clone_size: few
j_call: TRBJ2-1
d_call: TRBD2
v_call: TRBV5-1
cdr3_aa: CASSLTSGGYEQFF
cdr3_nt: TGCGCCAGCAGCTTGACCAGCGGGGGGTATGAGCAGTTCTTC

clone_size: NA
j_call: TRBJ1-1
d_call: NA
v_call: TRBV18
cdr3_aa: CASSSRLNTEAFF
cdr3_nt: TGTGCCAGCTCATCCAGATTGAACACTGAAGCTTTCTTT

clone_size: few
j_call: TRBJ2-1
d_call: TRBD2
v_call: TRBV29-1
cdr3_aa: CSVETGGSHNEQFF
cdr3_nt: TGCAGCGTAGAAACTGGCGGGAGCCACAATGAGCAGTTCTTC

clone_size: NA
j_call: TRBJ2-7
d_call: TRBD2
v_call: TRBV5-6
cdr3_aa: CASSLDLSGRGNAEQYF
cdr3_nt: TGTGCCAGCAGCTTGGACCTTAGCGGGAGAGGTAACGCCGAGCAGTACTTC

clone_size: few
j_call: TRBJ1-1
d_call: NA
v_call: TRBV7-9
cdr3_aa: CASSLLVGTGNTEAFF
cdr3_nt: TGTGCCAGCAGCCTTCTAGTGGGGACGGGGAACACTGAAGCTTTCTTT

clone_size: few
j_call: TRBJ2-1
d_call: NA
v_call: TRBV7-2
cdr3_aa: CASSHQNEQFF
cdr3_nt: TGTGCCAGCAGCCACCAAAATGAGCAGTTCTTC

clone_size: NA
j_call: TRBJ2-5
d_call: NA
v_call: TRBV20-1
cdr3_aa: CSALRPGRAEETQYF
cdr3_nt: TGCAGTGCACTAAGACCGGGACGAGCGGAGGAGACCCAGTACTTC

clone_size: NA
j_call: TRBJ2-2
d_call: TRBD2
v_call: TRBV7-8
cdr3_aa: CASSFGAGGTGELFF
cdr3_nt: TGTGCCAGCAGCTTTGGCGCGGGAGGTACCGGGGAGCTGTTTTTT

clone_size: few
j_call: TRBJ2-1
d_call: NA
v_call: TRBV11-3
cdr3_aa: CASSLAGVAVYNEQFF
cdr3_nt: TGTGCCAGCAGCTTAGCGGGGGTTGCGGTCTACAATGAGCAGTTCTTC

clone_size: NA
j_call: TRBJ2-7
d_call: NA
v_call: TRBV20-1
cdr3_aa: CSATAPGRGGYEQYF
cdr3_nt: TGCAGTGCGACCGCTCCTGGGCGAGGCGGGTACGAGCAGTACTTC

clone_size: few
j_call: TRBJ1-5
d_call: NA
v_call: TRBV12-3/TRBV12-4
cdr3_aa: CASSYRAGLMDQPQHF
cdr3_nt: TGTGCCAGCAGTTACCGGGCGGGTTTGATGGATCAGCCCCAGCATTTT

clone_size: NA
j_call: TRBJ2-7
d_call: NA
v_call: TRBV7-9
cdr3_aa: CAGGGYPSYEQYF
cdr3_nt: TGTGCCGGGGGGGGCTACCCCTCCTACGAGCAGTACTTC

clone_size: few
j_call: TRBJ1-1
d_call: NA
v_call: TRBV6-6
cdr3_aa: CASSPNRDENTEAFF
cdr3_nt: TGTGCCAGCAGTCCGAACAGGGATGAGAACACTGAAGCTTTCTTT

clone_size: NA
j_call: TRBJ2-7
d_call: NA
v_call: TRBV12-3/TRBV12-4
cdr3_aa: CASSSGDTRYEQYF
cdr3_nt: TGTGCCAGCAGTTCCGGGGACACCCGCTACGAGCAGTACTTC

clone_size: NA
j_call: TRBJ2-3
d_call: NA
v_call: TRBV12-3/TRBV12-4
cdr3_aa: CASSYTASTDTQYF
cdr3_nt: TGTGCCAGCAGTTATACCGCCAGCACAGATACGCAGTATTTT

clone_size: NA
j_call: TRBJ2-3
d_call: NA
v_call: TRBV4-2
cdr3_aa: CASSPPGDTQYF
cdr3_nt: TGTGCCAGCAGCCCTCCTGGAGATACGCAGTATTTT

clone_size: many
j_call: TRBJ1-3
d_call: NA
v_call: TRBV4-2
cdr3_aa: CASSQDGGTGNTIYF
cdr3_nt: TGTGCCAGCAGCCAAGATGGGGGAACCGGAAACACCATATATTTT

clone_size: NA
j_call: TRBJ1-1
d_call: NA
v_call: TRBV7-3
cdr3_aa: CASSLMANTEAFF
cdr3_nt: TGTGCCAGCAGCTTAATGGCGAACACTGAAGCTTTCTTT

clone_size: many
j_call: TRBJ1-1
d_call: NA
v_call: TRBV12-3/TRBV12-4
cdr3_aa: CASSLLGLNTEAFF
cdr3_nt: TGTGCCAGCAGTTTACTGGGCCTTAACACTGAAGCTTTCTTT

clone_size: few
j_call: TRBJ1-5
d_call: TRBD1
v_call: TRBV7-9
cdr3_aa: CASSSGQGAIQPQHF
cdr3_nt: TGTGCCAGCAGCTCGGGACAGGGGGCGATTCAGCCCCAGCATTTT

clone_size: few
j_call: TRBJ1-1
d_call: NA
v_call: TRBV7-9
cdr3_aa: CASSPTNTEAFF
cdr3_nt: TGTGCCAGCAGCCCCACGAACACTGAAGCTTTCTTT

clone_size: NA
j_call: TRBJ2-7
d_call: TRBD1
v_call: TRBV9
cdr3_aa: CASSGGTVSSYEQYF
cdr3_nt: TGTGCCAGCAGCGGAGGGACAGTCAGCTCCTACGAGCAGTACTTC

clone_size: few
j_call: TRBJ2-7
d_call: NA
v_call: TRBV5-1
cdr3_aa: CASNAGATYEQYF
cdr3_nt: TGCGCCAGCAACGCGGGGGCCACCTACGAGCAGTACTTC

clone_size: few
j_call: TRBJ2-7
d_call: TRBD1
v_call: TRBV29-1
cdr3_aa: CSVRTGRNEQYF
cdr3_nt: TGCAGCGTTCGGACAGGACGGAACGAGCAGTACTTC

clone_size: NA
j_call: TRBJ2-1
d_call: TRBD2
v_call: TRBV29-1
cdr3_aa: CSVEGNLAGINEQFF
cdr3_nt: TGCAGCGTTGAAGGAAATTTAGCGGGAATCAATGAGCAGTTCTTC

clone_size: few
j_call: TRBJ1-2
d_call: NA
v_call: TRBV12-3/TRBV12-4
cdr3_aa: CATKGNYGYTF
cdr3_nt: TGTGCCACCAAAGGGAACTATGGCTACACCTTC

clone_size: few
j_call: TRBJ2-1
d_call: NA
v_call: TRBV3-1
cdr3_aa: CASSQDSTGSSYNEQFF
cdr3_nt: TGTGCCAGCAGCCAAGATTCGACGGGGTCCTCCTACAATGAGCAGTTCTTC

clone_size: NA
j_call: TRBJ2-7
d_call: NA
v_call: TRBV7-9
cdr3_aa: CASRRADYEQYF
cdr3_nt: TGTGCCAGCAGGAGGGCCGACTACGAGCAGTACTTC

clone_size: few
j_call: TRBJ2-2
d_call: NA
v_call: TRBV27
cdr3_aa: CASSLLWGIDTGELFF
cdr3_nt: TGTGCCAGCAGTTTGCTTTGGGGGATCGACACCGGGGAGCTGTTTTTT

clone_size: NA
j_call: TRBJ2-3
d_call: NA
v_call: TRBV13
cdr3_aa: CASSPQGGGDTQYF
cdr3_nt: TGTGCCAGCAGCCCCCAGGGTGGAGGGGATACGCAGTATTTT

clone_size: NA
j_call: TRBJ2-7
d_call: NA
v_call: TRBV20-1
cdr3_aa: CSAREGTYEQYF
cdr3_nt: TGCAGTGCTAGAGAGGGGACCTACGAGCAGTACTTC

clone_size: few
j_call: TRBJ1-1
d_call: TRBD1
v_call: TRBV29-1
cdr3_aa: CSGLGTESTEAFF
cdr3_nt: TGCAGCGGACTCGGGACAGAAAGCACTGAAGCTTTCTTT

clone_size: few
j_call: TRBJ2-3
d_call: TRBD1
v_call: TRBV20-1
cdr3_aa: CSALRTGGLTDTQYF
cdr3_nt: TGCAGTGCCCTAAGGACAGGGGGCTTAACAGATACGCAGTATTTT

clone_size: few
j_call: TRBJ2-5
d_call: NA
v_call: TRBV12-3/TRBV12-4
cdr3_aa: CASSLPYEGDQETQYF
cdr3_nt: TGTGCCAGCAGTCTACCTTATGAGGGTGATCAAGAGACCCAGTACTTC

clone_size: NA
j_call: TRBJ2-1
d_call: TRBD2
v_call: TRBV27
cdr3_aa: CASSLSSGSYNEQFF
cdr3_nt: TGTGCCAGCAGTCTATCTAGCGGTTCCTACAATGAGCAGTTCTTC

clone_size: NA
j_call: TRBJ1-4
d_call: NA
v_call: TRBV29-1
cdr3_aa: CSVEGQSNEKLFF
cdr3_nt: TGCAGCGTTGAAGGCCAGTCTAATGAAAAACTGTTTTTT

clone_size: few
j_call: TRBJ2-7
d_call: NA
v_call: TRBV29-1
cdr3_aa: CSVRPAQGSSYEQYF
cdr3_nt: TGCAGCGTTCGCCCAGCCCAGGGGAGCTCCTACGAGCAGTACTTC

clone_size: few
j_call: TRBJ2-3
d_call: NA
v_call: TRBV11-3
cdr3_aa: CASSLGGGSNTDTQYF
cdr3_nt: TGTGCCAGCAGCTTAGGAGGAGGGAGTAACACAGATACGCAGTATTTT